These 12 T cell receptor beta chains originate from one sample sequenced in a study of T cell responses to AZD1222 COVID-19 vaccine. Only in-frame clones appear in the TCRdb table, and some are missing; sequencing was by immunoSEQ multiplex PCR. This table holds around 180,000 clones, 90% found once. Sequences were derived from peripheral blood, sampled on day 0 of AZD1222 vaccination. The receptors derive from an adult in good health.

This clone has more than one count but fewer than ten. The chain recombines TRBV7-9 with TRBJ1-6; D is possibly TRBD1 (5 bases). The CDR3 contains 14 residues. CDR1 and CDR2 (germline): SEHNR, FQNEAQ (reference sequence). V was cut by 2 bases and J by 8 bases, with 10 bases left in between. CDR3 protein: CASSLQGWDSPLHF. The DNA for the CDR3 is TGTGCCAGCAGCTTACAGGGTTGGGATTCACCCCTCCACTTT.

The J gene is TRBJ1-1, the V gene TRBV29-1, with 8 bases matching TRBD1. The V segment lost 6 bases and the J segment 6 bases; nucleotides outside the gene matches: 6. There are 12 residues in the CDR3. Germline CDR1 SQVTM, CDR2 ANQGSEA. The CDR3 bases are TGCAGCGTAAAGACAGGGGTGGCTGAAGCTTTCTTT. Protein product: CSVKTGVAEAFF.

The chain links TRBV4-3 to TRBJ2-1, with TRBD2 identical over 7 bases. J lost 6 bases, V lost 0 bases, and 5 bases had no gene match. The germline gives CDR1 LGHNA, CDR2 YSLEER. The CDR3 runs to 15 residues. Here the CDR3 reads CASSQDSSGVNEQFF. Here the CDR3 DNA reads TGCGCCAGCAGCCAAGATTCTAGCGGCGTCAATGAGCAGTTCTTC.

The CDR3 loop is CASSIALTSKETQYF. The DNA for the CDR3 is TGTGCCAGTAGTATAGCCCTGACTAGTAAAGAGACCCAGTACTTC. This chain uses TRBV19 with TRBJ2-5; the D gene is possibly TRBD2 (6 bases). Germline lookup yields CDR1 LNHDA and CDR2 SQIVND (reference sequence). The CDR3 runs 15 residues. Trimming cost V 1 base and J 3 bases, with 12 bases left between them.

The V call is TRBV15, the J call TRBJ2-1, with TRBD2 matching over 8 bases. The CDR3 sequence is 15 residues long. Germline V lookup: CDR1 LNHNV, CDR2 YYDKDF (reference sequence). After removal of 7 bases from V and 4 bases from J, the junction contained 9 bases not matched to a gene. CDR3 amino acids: CATMGRSGGYNEQFF. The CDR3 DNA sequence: TGTGCCACCATGGGAAGGAGCGGGGGTTACAATGAGCAGTTCTTC. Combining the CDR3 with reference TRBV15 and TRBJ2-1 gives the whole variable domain DAMVIQNPRYQVTQFGKPVTLSCSQTLNHNVMYWYQQKSSQAPKLLFHYYDKDFNNEADTPDNFQSRRPNTSFCFLDIRSPGLGDTAMYLCATMGRSGGYNEQFFGPGTRLTVL.

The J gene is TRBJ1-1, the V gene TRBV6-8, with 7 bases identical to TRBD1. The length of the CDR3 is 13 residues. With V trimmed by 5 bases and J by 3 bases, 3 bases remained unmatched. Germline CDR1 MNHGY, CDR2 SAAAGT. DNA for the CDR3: TGTGCCAGCAGTACCGGGACAGACACTGAAGCTTTCTTT. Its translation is CASSTGTDTEAFF.

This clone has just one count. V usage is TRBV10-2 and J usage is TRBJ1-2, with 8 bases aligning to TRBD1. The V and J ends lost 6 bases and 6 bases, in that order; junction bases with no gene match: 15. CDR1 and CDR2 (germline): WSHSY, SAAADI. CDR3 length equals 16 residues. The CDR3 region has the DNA TGCGCCAGCAGCGGAGGGGTAACAGGGGGTCCGGATGGCTACACCTTC. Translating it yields CASSGGVTGGPDGYTF.

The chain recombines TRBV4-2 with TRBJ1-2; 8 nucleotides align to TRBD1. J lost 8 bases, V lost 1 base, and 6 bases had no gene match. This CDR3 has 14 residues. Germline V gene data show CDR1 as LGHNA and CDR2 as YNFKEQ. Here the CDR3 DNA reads TGTGCCAGCAGCCAAGGCAGGGGGCAGGGGGGCTACACCTTC. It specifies CASSQGRGQGGYTF.

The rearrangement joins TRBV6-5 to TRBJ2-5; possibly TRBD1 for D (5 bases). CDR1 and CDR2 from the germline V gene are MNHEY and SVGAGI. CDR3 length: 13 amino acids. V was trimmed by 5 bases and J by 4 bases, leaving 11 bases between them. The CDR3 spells CASSLDSVETQYF. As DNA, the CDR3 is TGTGCCAGCAGTCTAGACAGCGTAGAGACCCAGTACTTC.

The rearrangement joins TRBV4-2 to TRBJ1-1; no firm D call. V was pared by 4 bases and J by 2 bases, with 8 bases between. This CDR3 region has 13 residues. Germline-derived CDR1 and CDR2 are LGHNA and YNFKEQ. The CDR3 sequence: CASSPIFNTEAFF. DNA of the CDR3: TGTGCCAGCAGCCCGATCTTTAACACTGAAGCTTTCTTT.

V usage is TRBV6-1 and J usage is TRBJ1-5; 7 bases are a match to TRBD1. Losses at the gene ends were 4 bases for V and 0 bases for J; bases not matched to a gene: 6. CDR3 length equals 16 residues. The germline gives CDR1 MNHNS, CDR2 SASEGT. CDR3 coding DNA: TGTGCCAGCAGTGCTACAGGGGCCTATAGCAATCAGCCCCAGCATTTT. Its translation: CASSATGAYSNQPQHF.

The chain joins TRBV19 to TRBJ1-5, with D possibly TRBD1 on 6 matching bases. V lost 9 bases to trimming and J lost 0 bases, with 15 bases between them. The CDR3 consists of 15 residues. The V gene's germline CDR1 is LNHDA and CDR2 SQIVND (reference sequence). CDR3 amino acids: CASRLQGYSNQPQHF. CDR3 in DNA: TGTGCCAGCAGGCTCCAGGGGTATAGCAATCAGCCCCAGCATTTT.